Presented here are 22 T cell receptor beta chains from one specimen sequenced in a study of cytomegalovirus exposure and HLA in healthy donors. The PCR employed 60 Vbeta primers together with 13 Jbeta primers. Profiled with immunoSEQ multiplex PCR; TCRdb holds only in-frame clones, not every one. The table records approximately 150,000 clones, roughly 80% of them present only once. Sequenced: PBMCs. The source is a man aged 50 to 60 in good health and CMV-seropositive.

The rearrangement uses TRBV28 and TRBJ1-5; TRBD1 matches at 8 bases. Trimming cost V 2 bases and J 4 bases; bases outside gene matches: 4. Per the germline V gene, CDR1 is MDHEN and CDR2 is SYDVKM. The length of the CDR3 is 15 residues. CDR3 DNA sequence: TGTGCCAGCAGTTTAGGCAGGGGGCGAAATCAGCCCCAGCATTTT. Its translation: CASSLGRGRNQPQHF.

V usage is TRBV5-1 and J usage is TRBJ1-1; D uncertain. V lost 4 bases, J lost 1 base, and 17 bases lay in between. This CDR3 has 16 amino acids. Germline CDR1 is SGHRS and CDR2 is YFSETQ. The CDR3 DNA reads as TGCGCCAGCAGCGGGCGGGCTTCTTGGGGGAACACTGAAGCTTTCTTT. Its translation is CASSGRASWGNTEAFF.

V is TRBV7-2 and J is TRBJ2-7; tentative D call: TRBD2 (6 bases). The CDR3 extends over 14 amino acids. CDR1 and CDR2 from the germline V gene are SGHTA and FQGNSA. Trimming took off 4 bases at V and 4 bases at J, with 14 bases between the two ends. The CDR3 region has the DNA TGTGCCAGCAGCTCCCGGAGGGACTTTTACGAGCAGTACTTC. It is translated as CASSSRRDFYEQYF.

CDR3 in DNA: TGCGCCAGCAGTGGCGGAGGACAAGAGACCCAGTACTTC. This sequence encodes CASSGGGQETQYF. The chain joins TRBV10-1 to TRBJ2-5; tentatively, D is TRBD2 (5 bases). The V and J ends lost 4 bases and 2 bases respectively, with 8 bases between them. Germline V lookup: CDR1 WNHNN, CDR2 SYGVQD (reference sequence). CDR3 length: 13 amino acids.

Here the CDR3 DNA reads TGTGCCAGCAGCCGTTCGGCGCGGAATGAGCAGTTCTTC. Its protein product is CASSRSARNEQFF. J is TRBJ2-1 and V is TRBV11-2, with no clear D. Trimming took off 5 bases at V and 7 bases at J, with 12 bases between the two ends. CDR1 SGHAT and CDR2 FQNNGV come from the germline V gene. The CDR3 consists of 13 residues.

DNA for the CDR3: TGTGCCAGCAGCGCCGACAGGGGCTCTGGAAACACCATATATTTT. Its translation: CASSADRGSGNTIYF. The chain carries TRBV6-1 and TRBJ1-3, with 8 bases lining up with TRBD1. The ends lost 6 bases at V and 0 bases at J; junction bases unmatched: 4. The CDR3 spans 15 residues. Germline-derived CDR1 and CDR2 are MNHNS and SASEGT.

V and J are TRBV28 and TRBJ1-5, with 7 positions matching TRBD1. From germline, CDR1 is MDHEN and CDR2 SYDVKM. The CDR3 extends over 17 amino acids. V was pared by 5 bases and J by 0 bases, with 10 bases of the junction left unmatched. CDR3 amino acids: CASSPQGGPYSNQPQHF. The CDR3, as DNA: TGTGCCAGCAGTCCGCAGGGGGGACCCTATAGCAATCAGCCCCAGCATTTT. Together with reference TRBV28 and TRBJ1-5, the CDR3 gives the full variable domain: DVKVTQSSRYLVKRTGEKVFLECVQDMDHENMFWYRQDPGLGLRLIYFSYDVKMKEKGDIPEGYSVSREKKERFSLILESASTNQTSMYLCASSPQGGPYSNQPQHFGDGTRLSIL.

The chain employs TRBV6-5 and TRBJ2-7; 11 nucleotides agree with TRBD1. The germline V gene encodes CDR1 MNHEY and CDR2 SVGAGI. J gave up 7 bases and V 5 bases, and 10 bases lay outside the gene matches. The CDR3 extends over 15 amino acids. CDR3 bases: TGTGCCAGCAGTGTACTCGGACAGGGGGCTTCGGAGCAGTACTTC. Protein product: CASSVLGQGASEQYF.

This sequence joins TRBV5-6 and TRBJ1-2; TRBD1 might be the D (5 bases). Germline CDR1 and CDR2: SGHDT and YYEEEE. The CDR3 is 12 amino acids. The ends were cut back, 3 bases at V and 8 bases at J, with 11 bases in the middle. Written as DNA, the CDR3 is TGTGCCAGCAGCTCGGGGGAATGGGGCTACACCTTC. This translates into CASSSGEWGYTF.

V usage is TRBV4-3 and J usage is TRBJ2-1; 7 bases map to TRBD2. Losses at the gene ends were 5 bases for V and 0 bases for J; bases not matched to a gene: 4. The CDR3 length is 15 residues. In germline, CDR1 is LGHNA, CDR2 YSLEER. The CDR3 DNA sequence: TGCGCCAGCAGCGTCCGGGACTACTCCTACAATGAGCAGTTCTTC. As protein: CASSVRDYSYNEQFF.

This clone has more than one count but fewer than ten. The V gene is TRBV6-1, the J gene TRBJ1-4, with 7 bases that match TRBD1. Looked up from germline, CDR1 is MNHNS and CDR2 is SASEGT. The CDR3 is 15 amino acids. V was pared by 5 bases and J by 8 bases, with 11 bases of the junction left unmatched. The CDR3 loop is CASSPRQGGGEKLFF. DNA for the CDR3: TGTGCCAGCAGTCCTAGACAGGGCGGTGGCGAAAAACTGTTTTTT.

The genes are TRBV7-9 and TRBJ2-7, with TRBD1 matching 9 bases. Germline V gene sequence: CDR1 SEHNR, CDR2 FQNEAQ (reference sequence). The CDR3 length is 14 residues. Trimming removed 3 bases from V and 5 bases from J; junction bases left unmatched: 5. The DNA for the CDR3 is TGTGCCAGCAGCTTTCCGGGACAGGGAAACGAGCAGTACTTC. Its protein product is CASSFPGQGNEQYF. Based on the CDR3 plus reference TRBV7-9 and TRBJ2-7, the full variable domain is DTGVSQNPRHKITKRGQNVTFRCDPISEHNRLYWYRQTLGQGPEFLTYFQNEAQLEKSRLLSDRFSAERPKGSFSTLEIQRTEQGDSAMYLCASSFPGQGNEQYFGPGTRLTVT.

The rearrangement links TRBV11-3 to TRBJ2-1; 10 positions match TRBD1. This CDR3 has 14 amino acids. CDR1 is SGHNT, CDR2 YENEEA, per germline. Trimming removed 1 base from V and 9 bases from J; junction bases left unmatched: 3. In nucleotides, the CDR3 is TGTGCCAGCAGCTTAGGGGGACAGGGGAGTGAGCAGTTCTTC. Translation gives CASSLGGQGSEQFF.

The chain uses TRBV9 and TRBJ2-3; 7 positions agree with TRBD1. CDR3 length: 15 residues. The germline CDR1 and CDR2 sequences are SGDLS and YYNGEE. Unmatched junction bases numbered 5, after V lost 1 base and J lost 3 bases. In DNA form, the CDR3 reads TGTGCCAGCAGCGTATTAGGGGGCGGGACAGATACGCAGTATTTT. As protein: CASSVLGGGTDTQYF.

The chain links TRBV2 to TRBJ2-3; 9 bases are shared with TRBD2. J gave up 6 bases and V 3 bases, and 13 bases lay outside the gene matches. Germline CDR1 reads SNHLY; CDR2 reads FYNNEI. This CDR3 has 17 residues. CDR3 bases: TGTGCCAGCAGTGATCGGATTTACACCGGGACTAGCGATACGCAGTATTTT. Amino acids: CASSDRIYTGTSDTQYF.

The chain joins TRBV30 to TRBJ1-6; TRBD1 is a possible D gene (5 bases). CDR1 is GTSNPN, CDR2 SVGIG, per germline (reference sequence). The V end was cut by 1 base, the J end by 3 bases, with 13 bases between. The CDR3 is 16 residues long. The CDR3 DNA reads as TGTGCCTGGAGTGCGGGGGGTCCCCTCTATAATTCACCCCTCCACTTT. Protein: CAWSAGGPLYNSPLHF. The whole variable domain, filled in from reference TRBV30 and TRBJ1-6, reads SQTIHQWPATLVQPVGSPLSLECTVEGTSNPNLYWYRQAAGRGLQLLFYSVGIGQISSEVPQNLSASRPQDRQFILSSKKLLLSDSGFYLCAWSAGGPLYNSPLHFGNGTRLTVT.

The rearrangement joins TRBV19 to TRBJ1-5; 10 bases fit TRBD1. Trimming took 8 bases from V and 6 from J; bases not matched to a gene: 7. Looked up from germline, CDR1 is LNHDA and CDR2 is SQIVND (reference sequence). This CDR3 is built from 14 residues. CDR3 bases: TGTGCCAGTGAAAGACAGGGGGCTGGTCAGCCCCAGCATTTT. This translates into CASERQGAGQPQHF.

The chain employs TRBV6-4 and TRBJ2-1; 11 bases fit TRBD2. The CDR3 totals 17 residues. CDR1 and CDR2 (germline): MRHNA, SNTAGT. V was clipped by 5 bases and J by 0 bases; unmatched bases: 6. CDR3: CASSPPGLADSYNEQFF. The CDR3 DNA reads TGTGCCAGCAGTCCCCCGGGACTAGCGGACTCCTACAATGAGCAGTTCTTC.

The V and J genes are TRBV6-1 and TRBJ2-7; 12 nucleotides align to TRBD2. Germline trimming cut 5 bases from V and 6 bases from J; bases unmatched to any gene: 8. CDR1 is MNHNS and CDR2 is SASEGT in the germline V gene. The CDR3 covers 15 residues. The CDR3 sequence: CASSKTSGREGEQYF. The DNA for the CDR3 is TGTGCCAGCAGTAAGACTAGCGGGAGAGAAGGCGAGCAGTACTTC.

The chain couples TRBV4-1 to TRBJ2-7; 12 bases are a match to TRBD2. V was clipped by 3 bases and J by 3 bases; unmatched bases: 15. The CDR3 runs 19 residues. The germline V gene encodes CDR1 MGHRA and CDR2 YSYEKL. DNA for the CDR3: TGCGCCAGCAGCCATTCACCTCGGGCTAGCGGGAGGGCCCTCTACGAGCAGTACTTC. Its translation is CASSHSPRASGRALYEQYF.

The chain combines TRBV18 with TRBJ1-2; D possibly corresponds to TRBD1 (6 bases). Between the trimmed V and J ends, which lost 6 bases and 8 bases, there was a span of 16 bases. Germline V gene data show CDR1 as KGHSH and CDR2 as LQKENI. This CDR3 comprises 13 residues. This CDR3 is CASSDGTRGGYTF. The DNA of the CDR3 is TGTGCCAGCTCGGACGGGACAAGGGGCGGCTACACCTTC.

In this sample, this clone turned up once. This sequence joins TRBV5-5 and TRBJ1-2; D is unresolved. V lost 4 bases, J lost 3 bases, and 7 bases lay in between. From germline, CDR1 is SGHKS and CDR2 YYEKEE (reference sequence). CDR3 length equals 12 residues. CDR3 protein: CASSPSYYGYTF. As DNA, the CDR3 is TGTGCCAGCAGCCCATCATACTATGGCTACACCTTC.